This T cell receptor (beta chain) came from a study of blood T cell repertoires in COVID-19. Study background: The analysed material was cDNA or gDNA that came from T cells, B-cell-depleted T cells, or PBMCs.

Recovery meant two consecutive negative NP/OP PCR tests, professional clearance, or resolved symptoms. Only in-frame clones appear in the TCRdb table, and some are missing; sequencing was by immunoSEQ multiplex PCR. The sample lists hundreds of thousands of clones; about 82% were seen once. With 0 bases clipped from V and 2 bases from J, the junction kept 19 bases outside the gene matches. The CDR3 runs 20 residues. In germline, CDR1 is SGHTA, CDR2 FQGNSA. The chain has TRBV7-2 and TRBJ2-7; 7 bases are shared with TRBD1. The TCR sequence derives from a woman between 50 and 59 years old who had recovered from COVID-19. The sequencing sample was made of PBMCs or T cells enriched from blood (not recorded which). The CDR3 region has the DNA TGTGCCAGCAGCTTAGCGGCGCTGAGGTCCGGGACAGATGTTACCTACGAGCAGTACTTC. As protein: CASSLAALRSGTDVTYEQYF.